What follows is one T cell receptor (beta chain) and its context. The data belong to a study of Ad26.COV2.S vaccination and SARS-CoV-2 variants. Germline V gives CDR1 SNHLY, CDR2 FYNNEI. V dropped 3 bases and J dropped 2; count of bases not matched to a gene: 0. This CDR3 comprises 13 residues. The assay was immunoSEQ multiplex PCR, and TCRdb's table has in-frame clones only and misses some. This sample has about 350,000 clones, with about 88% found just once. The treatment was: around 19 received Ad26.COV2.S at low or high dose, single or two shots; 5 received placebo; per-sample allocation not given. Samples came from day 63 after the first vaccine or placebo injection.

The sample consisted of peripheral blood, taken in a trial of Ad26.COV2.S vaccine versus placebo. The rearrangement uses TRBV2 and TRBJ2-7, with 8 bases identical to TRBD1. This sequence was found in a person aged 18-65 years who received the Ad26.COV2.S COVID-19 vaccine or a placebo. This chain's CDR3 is CASSEDRAYEQYF. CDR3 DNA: TGTGCCAGCAGTGAGGACAGGGCCTACGAGCAGTACTTC.